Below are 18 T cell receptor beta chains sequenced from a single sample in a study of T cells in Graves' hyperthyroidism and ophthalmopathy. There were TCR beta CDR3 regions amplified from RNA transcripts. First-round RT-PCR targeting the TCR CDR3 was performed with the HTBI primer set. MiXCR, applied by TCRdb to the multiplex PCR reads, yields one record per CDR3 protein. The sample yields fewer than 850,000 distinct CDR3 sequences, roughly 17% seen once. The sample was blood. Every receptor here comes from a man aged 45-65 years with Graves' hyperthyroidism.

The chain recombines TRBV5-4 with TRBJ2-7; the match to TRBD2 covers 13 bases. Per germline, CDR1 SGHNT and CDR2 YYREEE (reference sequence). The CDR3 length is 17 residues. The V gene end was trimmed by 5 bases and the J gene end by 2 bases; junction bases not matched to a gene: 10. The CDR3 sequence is CASRSTSGRSLTYEQYF. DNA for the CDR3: TGTGCCAGCAGGTCGACTAGCGGGAGGTCCTTAACCTACGAGCAGTACTTC.

The CDR3 reads CASSYGRFNEQFF. The CDR3, as DNA: TGTGCCAGCAGTTACGGCAGGTTTAATGAGCAGTTCTTC. The V and J genes are TRBV6-5 and TRBJ2-1; D gene unclear. Deletions cut 2 bases from V and 7 bases from J, with 9 bases between. The germline CDR1 and CDR2 sequences are MNHEY and SVGAGI. The CDR3 totals 13 residues.

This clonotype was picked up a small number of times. CDR3 region: CASSLVARGRNEQFF. CDR3 coding DNA: TGTGCCAGCAGCCTTGTCGCGCGGGGACGCAATGAGCAGTTCTTC. The chain uses TRBV14 and TRBJ2-1, with D possibly TRBD2 on 6 matching bases. V lost 4 bases and J lost 6, with 16 bases in between. The CDR3 is made up of 15 amino acids. The germline gives CDR1 SGHDN, CDR2 FVKESK.

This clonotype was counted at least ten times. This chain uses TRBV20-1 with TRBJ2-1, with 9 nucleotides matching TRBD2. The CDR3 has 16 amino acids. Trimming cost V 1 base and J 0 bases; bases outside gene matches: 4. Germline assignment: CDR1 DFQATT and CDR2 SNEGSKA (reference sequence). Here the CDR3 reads CSARGASGTSYNEQFF. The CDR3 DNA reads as TGCAGTGCTAGAGGGGCTAGCGGGACCTCCTACAATGAGCAGTTCTTC.

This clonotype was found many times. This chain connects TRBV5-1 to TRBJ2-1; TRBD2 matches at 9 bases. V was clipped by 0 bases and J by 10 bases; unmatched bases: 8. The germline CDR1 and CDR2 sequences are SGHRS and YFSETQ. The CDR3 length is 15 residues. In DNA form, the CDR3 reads TGCGCCAGCAGCTTGGACCTAGCGGGGAAAGGAGAGCAGTTCTTC. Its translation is CASSLDLAGKGEQFF.

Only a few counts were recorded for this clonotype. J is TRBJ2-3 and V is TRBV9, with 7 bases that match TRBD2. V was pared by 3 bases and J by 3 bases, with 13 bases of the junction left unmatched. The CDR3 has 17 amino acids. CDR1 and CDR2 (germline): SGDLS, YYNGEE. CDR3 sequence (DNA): TGTGCCAGCAGCGCGGGGGAGGGACTCCGGGCGACAGATACGCAGTATTTT. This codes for CASSAGEGLRATDTQYF.

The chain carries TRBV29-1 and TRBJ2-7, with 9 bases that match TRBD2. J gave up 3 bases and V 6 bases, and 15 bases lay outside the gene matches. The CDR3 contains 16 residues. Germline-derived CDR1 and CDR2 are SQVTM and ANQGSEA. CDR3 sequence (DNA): TGCAGCGTCAGGGGGGAGATACGGACTAGCGACTACGAGCAGTACTTC. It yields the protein CSVRGEIRTSDYEQYF.

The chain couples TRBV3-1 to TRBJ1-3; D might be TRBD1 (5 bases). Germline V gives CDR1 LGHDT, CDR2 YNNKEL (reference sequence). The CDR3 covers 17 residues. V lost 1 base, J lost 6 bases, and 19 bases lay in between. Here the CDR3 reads CASSQGRGLYWENTIYF. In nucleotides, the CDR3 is TGTGCCAGCAGCCAAGGGAGGGGCCTCTACTGGGAAAACACCATATATTTT.

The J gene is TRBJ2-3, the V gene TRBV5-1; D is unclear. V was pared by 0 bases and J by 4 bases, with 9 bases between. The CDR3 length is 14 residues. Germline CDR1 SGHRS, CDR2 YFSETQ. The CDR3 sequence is CASSLDLLADTQYF. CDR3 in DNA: TGCGCCAGCAGCTTGGATTTGTTGGCAGATACGCAGTATTTT. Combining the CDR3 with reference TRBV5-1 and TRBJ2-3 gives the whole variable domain KAGVTQTPRYLIKTRGQQVTLSCSPISGHRSVSWYQQTPGQGLQFLFEYFSETQRNKGNFPGRFSGRQFSNSRSEMNVSTLELGDSALYLCASSLDLLADTQYFGPGTRLTVL.

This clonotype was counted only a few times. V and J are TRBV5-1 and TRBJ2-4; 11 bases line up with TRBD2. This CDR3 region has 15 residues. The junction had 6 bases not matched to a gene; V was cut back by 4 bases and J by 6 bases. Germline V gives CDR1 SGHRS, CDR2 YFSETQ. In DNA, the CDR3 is TGCGCCAGCAGCGCCGGACTAGCGGGTCCAAACATTCAGTACTTC. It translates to CASSAGLAGPNIQYF.

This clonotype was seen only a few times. The CDR3 DNA follows: TGTGCCAGCAGCCTGAAGACCGTTTCTGAAGCTTTCTTT. It yields the protein CASSLKTVSEAFF. The genes are TRBV7-9 and TRBJ1-1; no clear D. Trimming took off 5 bases at V and 6 bases at J, with 13 bases between the two ends. This CDR3 is built from 13 residues. The germline gives CDR1 SEHNR, CDR2 FQNEAQ (reference sequence).

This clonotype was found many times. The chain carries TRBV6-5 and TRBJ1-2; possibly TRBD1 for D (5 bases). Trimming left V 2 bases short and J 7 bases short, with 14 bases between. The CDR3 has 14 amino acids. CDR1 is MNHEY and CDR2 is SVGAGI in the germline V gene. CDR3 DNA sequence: TGTGCCAGCAGTTACGGGGCAGGGAAGATTGGCTACACCTTC. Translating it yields CASSYGAGKIGYTF.

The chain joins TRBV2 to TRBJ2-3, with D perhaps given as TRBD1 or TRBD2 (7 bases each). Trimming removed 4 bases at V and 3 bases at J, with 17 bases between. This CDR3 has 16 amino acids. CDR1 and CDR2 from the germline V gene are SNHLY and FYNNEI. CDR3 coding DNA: TGTGCCAGCAGTGGGGGGGAGGGGGCCGATACAGATACGCAGTATTTT. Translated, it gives CASSGGEGADTDTQYF.

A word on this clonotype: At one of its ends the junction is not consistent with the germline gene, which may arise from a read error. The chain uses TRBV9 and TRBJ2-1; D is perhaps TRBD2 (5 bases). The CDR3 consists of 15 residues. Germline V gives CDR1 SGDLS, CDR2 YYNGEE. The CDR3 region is CASSGYGEAYNERFF. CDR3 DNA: TGTGCCAGCAGCGGATACGGGGAAGCTTACAATGAGCGGTTCTTC. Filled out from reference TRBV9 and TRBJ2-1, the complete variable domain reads DSGVTQTPKHLITATGQRVTLRCSPRSGDLSVYWYQQSLDQGLQFLIQYYNGEERAKGNILERFSAQQFPDLHSELNLSSLELGDSALYFCASSGYGEAYNERFFGPGTRLTVL.

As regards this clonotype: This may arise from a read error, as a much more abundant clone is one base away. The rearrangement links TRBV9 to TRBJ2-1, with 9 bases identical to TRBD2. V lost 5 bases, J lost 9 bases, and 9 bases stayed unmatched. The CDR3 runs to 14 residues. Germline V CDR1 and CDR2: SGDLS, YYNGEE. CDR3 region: CASSRPAGGSEQFF. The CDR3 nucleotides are TGTGCCAGCAGTCGACCAGCGGGAGGTAGTGAGCAGTTCTTC.

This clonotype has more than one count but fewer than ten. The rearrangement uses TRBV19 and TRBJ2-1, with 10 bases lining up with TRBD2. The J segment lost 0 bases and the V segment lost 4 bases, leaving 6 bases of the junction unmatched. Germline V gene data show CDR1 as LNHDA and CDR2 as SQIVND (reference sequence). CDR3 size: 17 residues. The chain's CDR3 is CASSTHSGRYSYNEQFF. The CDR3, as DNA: TGTGCCAGTAGTACTCATAGCGGGAGGTACTCCTACAATGAGCAGTTCTTC. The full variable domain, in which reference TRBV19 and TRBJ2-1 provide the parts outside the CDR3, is DGGITQSPKYLFRKEGQNVTLSCEQNLNHDAMYWYRQDPGQGLRLIYYSQIVNDFQKGDIAEGYSVSREKKESFPLTVTSAQKNPTAFYLCASSTHSGRYSYNEQFFGPGTRLTVL.

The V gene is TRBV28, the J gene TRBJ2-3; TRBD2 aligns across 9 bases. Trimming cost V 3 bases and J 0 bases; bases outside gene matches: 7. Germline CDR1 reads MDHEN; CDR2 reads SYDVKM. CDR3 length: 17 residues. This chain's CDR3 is CASSFLSSGKSTDTQYF. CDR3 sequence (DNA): TGTGCCAGCAGTTTTCTCTCTAGCGGGAAGAGCACAGATACGCAGTATTTT.

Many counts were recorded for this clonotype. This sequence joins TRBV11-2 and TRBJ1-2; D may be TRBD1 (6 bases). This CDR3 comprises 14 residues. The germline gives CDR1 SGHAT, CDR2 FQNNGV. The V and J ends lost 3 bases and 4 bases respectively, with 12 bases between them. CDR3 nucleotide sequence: TGTGCCAGCAGCTTCGGGGGGCCTTTCTATGGCTACACCTTC. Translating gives CASSFGGPFYGYTF.